The present TCR beta chain was sequenced within a study of a mutant IDH1 vaccine in newly diagnosed glioma. Repertoires were generated with immunoSEQ multiplex PCR, while TCRdb's copy carries only in-frame clones and drops some. The sample yields 40,000 to 55,000 clones, more than 65% seen once. As to this clone: Its target is unknown.

Time point defined: week 35, safety follow-up. Each dose of the vaccine consisted of 300 ug of mutant IDH1 20-mer peptide, with topical imiquimod. All eight of the vaccinations patients received fell in weeks 1, 3, 5, 7, 11, 15, 19 and 23. Donors harbored newly found WHO grade 3 or 4 IDH1-mutant, ATRX-lost astrocytomas. The CDR3 is made up of 14 amino acids. Germline-derived CDR1 and CDR2 are SGHVS and FQNEAQ. V lost 7 bases and J lost 5, with 15 bases in between. The sequences come from PBMCs, collected from a glioma patient whose treatment included an IDH1 peptide vaccine. The clonotype was recovered from a man aged 35 to 55 with glioma. The gene calls are TRBV7-8 and TRBJ2-1; possible D gene TRBD2, 7 bases. Here the CDR3 DNA reads TGTGCCAGCACCCTGGGGGGGGGCCACAATGAGCAGTTCTTC. Translating gives CASTLGGGHNEQFF. The variable domain in full, completed from reference TRBV7-8 and TRBJ2-1, reads GAGVSQSPRYKVAKRGQDVALRCDPISGHVSLFWYQQALGQGPEFLTYFQNEAQLDKSGLPSDRFFAERPEGSVSTLKIQRTQQEDSAVYLCASTLGGGHNEQFFGPGTRLTVL.